The text below deals with one T cell receptor beta chain. Its antigen is still unknown. Clones were read by immunoSEQ multiplex PCR, and TCRdb kept only the in-frame ones, dropping some. The sample has about 4,800 clones; less than 75% are singletons. The data were obtained in a study of CD8 T cell repertoires and HIV-1 epitope variants. This CDR3 region has 15 residues. V lost 2 bases and J lost 0, with 10 bases in between. From germline, CDR1 is MNHEY and CDR2 SMNVEV (reference sequence). This receptor was taken from a male donor with HIV. The chain carries TRBV27 and TRBJ1-1; D call uncertain. The source material was cultured CD8+ T cells derived from PBMCs. The CDR3 DNA follows: TGTGCCAGCAGTTTAAGCGCCAATCTGAACACTGAAGCTTTCTTT. Translation: CASSLSANLNTEAFF.